The rows below give T cell receptor beta chains drawn from one sample of a study of control samples from healthy donors and cancer patients. The data were produced by immunoSEQ multiplex PCR, yet TCRdb's version contains in-frame clones alone and is incomplete. The table shows tens of thousands of clones, with 85% to 95% occurring only once. Source material: blood. These receptors all come from a man aged 30 to 45 in good health. The CDR3 runs from the conserved cysteine through the conserved F or W. A D gene is named only where the DNA matches it firmly. Expanded clones are given a class, and other clones once, few, many or no size at all.

clone_size j_call d_call v_call cdr3_aa cdr3_nt
. TRBJ2-1 . TRBV6-2/TRBV6-3 CASSTRGQIPAGKYNEQFF TGTGCCAGCAGTACCAGGGGACAGATTCCCGCGGGAAAATACAATGAGCAGTTCTTC
. TRBJ1-1 . TRBV6-5 CASSLILGPTEAFF TGTGCCAGCAGTTTGATCTTGGGGCCCACTGAAGCTTTCTTT
. TRBJ1-4 TRBD1 TRBV13 CASSHANRDRGEKLFF TGTGCCAGCAGCCATGCGAACCGGGACAGGGGTGAAAAACTGTTTTTT
once TRBJ2-7 . TRBV7-9 CASSLVSNQGRF TGTGCCAGCAGCTTAGTTTCAAACCAGGGGAGGTTC
once TRBJ2-7 TRBD2 TRBV3-1/TRBV3-2 CASSQTSHEQYF TGTGCCAGCAGCCAGACTAGCCACGAGCAGTACTTC
. TRBJ1-2 . TRBV4-1 CASSQDRLYYGYTF TGCGCCAGCAGCCAAGATCGGTTGTACTATGGCTACACCTTC
. TRBJ1-1 . TRBV28 CAIYAENTEAFF TGTGCCATTTACGCAGAGAACACTGAAGCTTTCTTT
. TRBJ2-1 . TRBV4-3 CASSQDWSSYNEQFF TGCGCCAGCAGCCAAGACTGGAGCTCCTACAATGAGCAGTTCTTC
. TRBJ2-7 . TRBV5-1 CASSIKTGITPYEQYF TGCGCCAGCAGCATTAAAACAGGGATCACCCCGTACGAGCAGTACTTC
. TRBJ2-3 TRBD1 TRBV4-3 CASSGTDRGLSDTQYF TGCGCCAGCAGCGGAACGGACAGGGGGCTTTCTGATACGCAGTATTTT
. TRBJ1-6 . TRBV30 CAWSVRELDLSSYNSPLHF TGTGCCTGGAGTGTAAGGGAACTTGATCTTAGCTCCTATAATTCACCCCTCCACTTT
. TRBJ2-3 TRBD2 TRBV6-6 CASRGTSGPSTDTQYF TGTGCCAGCAGAGGGACTAGCGGGCCTAGCACAGATACGCAGTATTTT
. TRBJ2-3 . TRBV28 CASSLLDSTQYF TGTGCCAGCAGTTTACTGGACTCAACGCAGTATTTT
. TRBJ1-2 . TRBV28 CASTSFRVGYTF TGTGCCAGCACTAGTTTCAGGGTTGGCTACACCTTC
. TRBJ2-2 TRBD1 TRBV9 CASSGRDRGVNTGELFF TGTGCCAGCAGCGGCCGGGACAGGGGGGTTAACACCGGGGAGCTGTTTTTT
. TRBJ2-3 TRBD2 TRBV9 CASSVGSSGRTDTQYF TGTGCCAGCAGCGTAGGGTCTAGCGGGAGAACAGATACGCAGTATTTT
. TRBJ2-1 TRBD1 TRBV6-2/TRBV6-3 CASSYSRSTGAYNEQFF TGTGCCAGCAGTTACTCTAGGTCGACAGGGGCCTACAATGAGCAGTTCTTC
. TRBJ1-5 . TRBV30 CAWSVGSNQPQHF TGTGCCTGGAGTGTGGGGAGCAATCAGCCCCAGCATTTT
. TRBJ1-6 . TRBV28 CASSIGLPNSPLHF TGTGCCAGCAGTATAGGACTGCCGAATTCACCCCTCCACTTT
. TRBJ2-3 . TRBV13 CASSFRVPAVLVTDTQYF TGTGCCAGCAGTTTCAGGGTACCCGCGGTACTAGTGACAGATACGCAGTATTTT
. TRBJ2-7 TRBD2 TRBV5-1 CASSLGQGGRLNDEQYF TGCGCCAGCAGCTTGGGGCAGGGCGGGAGATTAAACGACGAGCAGTACTTC
. TRBJ2-7 . TRBV6-5 CAVGTTYEQYF TGTGCAGTGGGTACGACCTACGAGCAGTACTTC
. TRBJ2-5 . TRBV11-3 CASSLGVMETQYF TGTGCCAGCAGCTTAGGGGTTATGGAGACCCAGTACTTC
. TRBJ1-1 . TRBV6-5 CASKRAMTEAFF TGTGCCAGCAAACGGGCGATGACTGAAGCTTTCTTT
. TRBJ2-3 TRBD2 TRBV5-5 CASSPRLAGDIADTQYF TGTGCCAGCAGCCCCAGACTAGCGGGAGACATTGCAGATACGCAGTATTTT
. TRBJ2-5 TRBD2 TRBV4-1 CASSQLGLAGGETQYF TGCGCCAGCAGCCAATTGGGACTAGCGGGCGGAGAGACCCAGTACTTC
. TRBJ2-7 . TRBV2 CASSGWSASLRSEQYF TGTGCCAGCAGTGGGTGGTCCGCTAGCCTACGCTCCGAGCAGTACTTC
. TRBJ1-1 TRBD1 TRBV6-2/TRBV6-3 CASSYTLTGINTEAFF TGTGCCAGCAGTTACACTCTGACAGGGATAAACACTGAAGCTTTCTTT
. TRBJ2-5 . TRBV9 CASSRKASASGETQYF TGTGCCAGCAGCCGAAAGGCTAGCGCCAGCGGGGAGACCCAGTACTTC
. TRBJ2-2 TRBD2 TRBV5-4 CASSPGLGVGELFF TGTGCCAGCAGCCCGGGACTAGGTGTCGGGGAGCTGTTTTTT
once TRBJ1-1 . TRBV20-1 CSAPEGSEAFF TGCAGTGCTCCGGAAGGGAGTGAAGCTTTCTTT
. TRBJ2-4 TRBD2 TRBV20-1 CSASGSGTPLAKNIQYF TGCAGTGCTAGTGGAAGCGGGACTCCATTAGCCAAAAACATTCAGTACTTC
. TRBJ1-5 . TRBV30 CAWSADIGAYSNQPQHF TGTGCCTGGAGCGCTGACATTGGAGCTTATAGCAATCAGCCCCAGCATTTT
. TRBJ2-1 TRBD2 TRBV28 CASRSPGLGAYNEQFF TGTGCCAGCAGATCACCGGGACTAGGGGCCTACAATGAGCAGTTCTTC
. TRBJ2-5 TRBD2 TRBV6-5 CASSYSGTNQETQYF TGTGCCAGCAGTTACTCCGGGACTAACCAAGAGACCCAGTACTTC
. TRBJ2-7 . TRBV27 CASSLPPQMGSEQYF TGTGCCAGCAGTTTACCGCCTCAGATGGGATCGGAGCAGTACTTC
. TRBJ1-2 . TRBV29-1 CSAILGGYGYTF TGCAGCGCTATCCTGGGTGGCTATGGCTACACCTTC
. TRBJ2-5 TRBD1 TRBV27 CASSYQGAPQETQYF TGTGCCAGCAGCTATCAGGGGGCTCCCCAAGAGACCCAGTACTTC
. TRBJ2-7 . TRBV27 CASSTYIANANYEQYF TGTGCCAGCAGTACATATATCGCAAATGCCAACTACGAGCAGTACTTC
. TRBJ2-1 . TRBV24-1 CATSDLGATNDEQFF TGTGCCACCAGTGATTTGGGGGCGACTAACGATGAGCAGTTCTTC
. TRBJ2-5 . TRBV9 CASSVGGGGETQYF TGTGCCAGCAGCGTAGGGGGAGGGGGCGAGACCCAGTACTTC
. TRBJ2-1 . TRBV9 CASSVAGTYNEQFF TGTGCCAGCAGCGTAGCGGGCACCTACAATGAGCAGTTCTTC